A single sample is the source of the 25 T cell receptor beta chains below, sequenced in a study of HIV-infected patients and healthy controls. Alpha and beta constant-region primers primed reverse transcription of 500 to 550 ng RNA. Alpha and beta chain libraries were made separately by chain-specific third strand synthesis with multiplexing indices. TCRdb fed the 5' RACE reads into MiXCR, producing one record per CDR3 protein. The sample has 18,000 or so distinct CDR3 sequences, roughly a tenth seen once. The repertoire came from unfractionated whole blood and reflected all unsorted peripheral T cells. The source material was blood. Every receptor here comes from an adult in good health.

The V call is TRBV6-1, the J call TRBJ2-1; the match to TRBD2 covers 11 bases. The CDR3 totals 16 residues. Trimming at V came to 6 bases and at J to 4 bases, leaving 8 bases not matched to a gene. Germline lookup yields CDR1 MNHNS and CDR2 SASEGT. The CDR3 nucleotides read TGTGCCAGCAGATCCAAACTAGCGGGGGCATACAATGAGCAGTTCTTC. This codes for CASRSKLAGAYNEQFF.

Notes on this clonotype: This is likely a read error, given that the CDR3 carries no conserved phenylalanine or tryptophan at its end. No DNA is shown, since the ends of the CDR3 on it are uncertain; the CDR3 is the one TCRdb lists. The gene calls are TRBV6-5 and TRBJ2-1. CDR1 MNHEY and CDR2 SVGAGI come from the germline V gene. Counting both end residues, the CDR3 totals 16 amino acids. The CDR3: CASSYSGHSLPNEQGG.

The table lists this clonotype with a count of one. No conserved phenylalanine or tryptophan ends this CDR3, so it is likely a read error. The DNA is left out, because the CDR3 cannot be placed on it with certainty; the CDR3 is given as TCRdb lists it. The rearrangement joins TRBV6-5 to TRBJ2-1; the D segment call TRBD2 is taken from the table without a DNA check. The CDR3 comprises 16 residues, both ends counted. CDR1 is MNHEY and CDR2 is SVGAGI in the germline V gene. The CDR3 is CASRDPLAEGGKEQGG.

In its sample, this clonotype was seen many times. The V gene is TRBV4-1, the J gene TRBJ2-5, with TRBD2 matching over 11 bases. V dropped 3 bases and J dropped 3; count of bases not matched to a gene: 3. CDR3 length equals 15 residues. Germline CDR1 is MGHRA and CDR2 is YSYEKL. This chain's CDR3 is CASSQILAGEETQYF. DNA of the CDR3: TGCGCCAGCAGCCAGATACTAGCGGGAGAAGAGACCCAGTACTTC.

This clonotype was detected only a few times. The rearrangement joins TRBV20-1 to TRBJ2-3; weak D call: TRBD1 (5 bases). CDR1 and CDR2 (germline): DFQATT, SNEGSKA (reference sequence). V was shortened by 0 bases and J by 2 bases, with 27 bases between the two germline ends. The CDR3 spans 20 residues. In DNA form, the CDR3 reads TGCAGTGCTAGAGAAGTCGGTCGGTGGACGACAGCCCGTCTCACAGATACGCAGTATTTT. It translates to CSAREVGRWTTARLTDTQYF.

This clonotype was recorded at least ten times. The gene calls are TRBV12-3 or TRBV12-4 and TRBJ1-1; D not certain. The V and J ends lost 8 bases and 3 bases respectively, with 7 bases between them. The CDR3 runs to 11 residues. CDR3 bases: TGTGCCAGCTCGGGGTACACTGAAGCTTTCTTT. Its translation: CASSGYTEAFF.

V is TRBV4-1 and J is TRBJ2-1; 9 nucleotides align to TRBD2. CDR3 length: 16 amino acids. Germline values: CDR1 MGHRA, CDR2 YSYEKL. Trimming cost V 1 base and J 4 bases; bases outside gene matches: 5. CDR3 bases: TGCGCCAGCAGCCAAGGGGGCGCGGGAGGGTACAATGAGCAGTTCTTC. Residues: CASSQGGAGGYNEQFF.

The V and J genes are TRBV10-3 and TRBJ2-4; D ambiguous. Per the germline V gene, CDR1 is ENHRY and CDR2 is SYGVKD. The CDR3 runs 12 residues. The V end was cut by 6 bases, the J end by 4 bases, with 7 bases between. CDR3 protein: CAISSDKNIQYF. Written as DNA, the CDR3 is TGTGCCATCAGCTCAGATAAAAACATTCAGTACTTC.

By frequency in the sample, this clonotype is medium-sized. CDR3 coding DNA: TGCAGCGTTGGTGTGTCACTGAACACCGGGGAGCTGTTTTTT. It encodes CSVGVSLNTGELFF. The chain is built from TRBV29-1 and TRBJ2-2, with D unresolved. The CDR3 covers 14 residues. Trimming removed 4 bases at V and 1 base at J, with 10 bases between. The germline gives CDR1 SQVTM, CDR2 ANQGSEA.

This clonotype showed up many times. This chain joins TRBV7-2 and TRBJ2-5; either TRBD1 or TRBD2 may fit D (5 bases each). V was clipped by 6 bases and J by 4 bases, with 12 bases between them. Germline CDR1 and CDR2: SGHTA and FQGNSA. The CDR3 consists of 13 residues. CDR3 sequence: CASRLPGGETQYF. The CDR3 nucleotides read TGTGCCAGCAGGTTACCTGGGGGAGAGACCCAGTACTTC.

This clonotype was counted at least ten times. The gene calls are TRBV28 and TRBJ2-3; 9 nucleotides agree with TRBD2. The CDR3 covers 16 residues. J lost 3 bases, V lost 6 bases, and 10 bases had no gene match. Germline V gene lookup returns CDR1 MDHEN and CDR2 SYDVKM. The DNA of the CDR3 is TGTGCCAGCAGCAGGGGGTCCGCGGGAGGGACAGATACGCAGTATTTT. Translation gives CASSRGSAGGTDTQYF.

This clonotype was counted at least ten times. The CDR3 bases are TGTGCCAGCAGCTTGATACTAGCGGGGGAGCTGTTTTTT. The encoded protein is CASSLILAGELFF. This sequence joins TRBV5-5 and TRBJ2-2; 7 bases map to TRBD2. The CDR3 spans 13 residues. The V and J ends lost 1 base and 8 bases, in that order; junction bases with no gene match: 2. Germline V gene data show CDR1 as SGHKS and CDR2 as YYEKEE (reference sequence).

This clonotype is medium-sized in the sample. The chain joins TRBV5-5 to TRBJ2-1; 10 bases fit TRBD2. CDR1 and CDR2 from the germline V gene are SGHKS and YYEKEE (reference sequence). The junction had 8 bases not matched to a gene; V was cut back by 2 bases and J by 3 bases. CDR3 length equals 17 residues. The CDR3 DNA reads TGTGCCAGCAGCTTAAGGCTAGCGGGAGAGGTCTACAATGAGCAGTTCTTC. Its protein product is CASSLRLAGEVYNEQFF.

This clonotype has a count of ten or more. This chain uses TRBV6-6 with TRBJ2-7; D perhaps matches TRBD2 (6 bases). This CDR3 has 13 amino acids. The germline CDR1 and CDR2 sequences are MNHNY and SVGAGI (reference sequence). V shed 4 bases and J shed 3 bases, with 10 bases lying between them. The CDR3 DNA sequence: TGTGCCAGCAGTTCTAGCGCGAACTACGAGCAGTACTTC. Its translation: CASSSSANYEQYF.

V gene TRBV7-2 combines with J gene TRBJ2-5; TRBD2 matches 10 bases. Looked up from germline, CDR1 is SGHTA and CDR2 is FQGNSA. V lost 5 bases and J lost 9; bases outside the gene matches: 15. This CDR3 is built from 16 residues. The DNA of the CDR3 is TGTGCCAGCAGCCAACTAGCGGGGATCCCCTCGGGGGCCCAGTACTTC. It is translated as CASSQLAGIPSGAQYF.

This clonotype was observed a few times. The V gene is TRBV6-5, the J gene TRBJ1-4, with 8 nucleotides matching TRBD1. The ends lost 2 bases at V and 7 bases at J; junction bases unmatched: 6. Germline V lookup: CDR1 MNHEY, CDR2 SVGAGI. This CDR3 region has 15 residues. The CDR3 nucleotides are TGTGCCAGCAGTTACAGGACAGGGCGTGGTGAAAAACTGTTTTTT. Protein product: CASSYRTGRGEKLFF.

The table lists this clonotype with a few counts. The gene calls are TRBV30 and TRBJ1-1; no reliable D call. V lost 2 bases and J 1 base, leaving 8 bases between the germline ends. CDR1 and CDR2 (germline): GTSNPN, SVGIG (reference sequence). The CDR3 has 13 residues. The CDR3 protein is CAWSQDGNTEAFF. The DNA of the CDR3 is TGTGCCTGGAGTCAGGACGGGAACACTGAAGCTTTCTTT.

This clonotype was observed many times. The chain carries TRBV11-1 and TRBJ2-2; D remains unclear. V lost 3 bases and J lost 0, with 5 bases in between. CDR1 is SGHAT, CDR2 FQDESV, per germline (reference sequence). The length of the CDR3 is 14 residues. In DNA form, the CDR3 reads TGTGCCAGCAGCTTCAGTGCGAACACCGGGGAGCTGTTTTTT. This sequence encodes CASSFSANTGELFF.

This clonotype has a count of ten or more. The CDR3 protein is CSARRDRDSPLHF. CDR3 coding DNA: TGCAGTGCTAGGAGGGATCGTGATTCACCCCTCCACTTT. V and J are TRBV20-1 and TRBJ1-6, with no clear D. V lost 3 bases and J lost 8, with 11 bases in between. The CDR3 consists of 13 residues. Germline CDR1 DFQATT, CDR2 SNEGSKA (reference sequence).

This clonotype occurred a few times. The chain joins TRBV28 to TRBJ2-5; no firm D call. Germline CDR1 is MDHEN and CDR2 is SYDVKM. CDR3 length equals 12 residues. With 3 bases removed from V and 1 base from J, the gap between germline ends came to 3 bases. The CDR3 DNA follows: TGTGCCAGCAGTTTCGCCCAAGAGACCCAGTACTTC. Its protein product is CASSFAQETQYF.

There are many counts of this clonotype. The rearrangement uses TRBV7-2 and TRBJ1-1; D gene ambiguous. The V and J ends lost 4 bases and 8 bases respectively, with 11 bases between them. CDR3 length equals 12 residues. Germline CDR1 SGHTA, CDR2 FQGNSA. The CDR3, as DNA: TGTGCCAGCAGCTCCCACATCGGGGAAGCTTTCTTT. This translates into CASSSHIGEAFF.

The genes are TRBV12-3 or TRBV12-4 and TRBJ2-3, with D possibly being TRBD1 (5 bases). Trimming left V 7 bases short and J 1 base short, with 15 bases between. CDR3 length equals 15 residues. CDR3 sequence reads: CASNLDISGTDTQYF. CDR3 DNA sequence: TGTGCCAGCAACCTGGACATCTCCGGCACAGATACGCAGTATTTT.

This clonotype has ten or more counts. The chain combines TRBV12-3 or TRBV12-4 with TRBJ1-1; 7 bases line up with TRBD1. There are 15 residues in the CDR3. V shed 1 base and J 3 bases; nucleotides not matched to a gene: 5. CDR3 sequence reads: CASSLEGQGDTEAFF. The CDR3 nucleotides read TGTGCCAGCAGTTTAGAAGGGCAGGGGGACACTGAAGCTTTCTTT.

Many counts were recorded for this clonotype. V gene TRBV7-2 combines with J gene TRBJ2-2, with D hard to call. Germline V lookup: CDR1 SGHTA, CDR2 FQGNSA. V was trimmed by 5 bases and J by 5 bases, leaving 21 bases between them. The CDR3 consists of 17 residues. The CDR3 coding sequence is TGTGCCAGCAGCCCATGGCCGGTCCCCCTCGGGACCGGGGAGCTGTTTTTT. The encoded protein is CASSPWPVPLGTGELFF.

This clonotype was counted at least ten times. The chain uses TRBV2 and TRBJ1-3; D perhaps matches TRBD1 (6 bases). The CDR3 totals 12 residues. CDR1 is SNHLY, CDR2 FYNNEI, per germline. Trimming took 6 bases from V and 5 from J, leaving 8 bases between them. In DNA form, the CDR3 reads TGTGCCAGCAGAACAGGGAGAAACACCATATATTTT. It yields the protein CASRTGRNTIYF.